One and the same sample provided the 2 T cell receptor beta chains below, sequenced in a study of CD8+ T cells in alopecia areata. RNA, once extracted, was reverse transcribed into cDNA for use as the sequencing template. TCRdb's table, derived via immunoSEQ multiplex PCR, lists solely in-frame clones and lacks some. The table has about 88,000 clones, about 44% seen once. The treatment was: oral pan-JAK inhibitor, 5-10 mg twice daily. This sample comprised CD8+ T cells sorted from blood, obtained at week 24, from a patient treated with tofacitinib. The origin of the receptors is a human donor with alopecia areata.

This chain links TRBV19 with TRBJ1-1; 8 positions agree with TRBD1. Germline V gene lookup returns CDR1 LNHDA and CDR2 SQIVND (reference sequence). Trimming cost V 5 bases and J 4 bases; bases outside gene matches: 9. This CDR3 contains 15 residues. The CDR3 DNA sequence: TGTGCCAGTAGTGCCGACAGGGGCTTTGGCACTGAAGCTTTCTTT. Its translation: CASSADRGFGTEAFF.

V usage is TRBV7-8 and J usage is TRBJ2-3, with 15 bases that match TRBD2. This CDR3 spans 20 amino acids. Germline values: CDR1 SGHVS, CDR2 FQNEAQ. V shed 4 bases and J 0 bases; nucleotides not matched to a gene: 11. This chain's CDR3 is CASSYPGTSGGRTSTDTQYF. DNA for the CDR3: TGTGCCAGCAGCTATCCCGGGACTAGCGGGGGGAGAACTAGCACAGATACGCAGTATTTT. The whole variable domain, remainder taken from reference TRBV7-8 and TRBJ2-3, is GAGVSQSPRYKVAKRGQDVALRCDPISGHVSLFWYQQALGQGPEFLTYFQNEAQLDKSGLPSDRFFAERPEGSVSTLKIQRTQQEDSAVYLCASSYPGTSGGRTSTDTQYFGPGTRLTVL.